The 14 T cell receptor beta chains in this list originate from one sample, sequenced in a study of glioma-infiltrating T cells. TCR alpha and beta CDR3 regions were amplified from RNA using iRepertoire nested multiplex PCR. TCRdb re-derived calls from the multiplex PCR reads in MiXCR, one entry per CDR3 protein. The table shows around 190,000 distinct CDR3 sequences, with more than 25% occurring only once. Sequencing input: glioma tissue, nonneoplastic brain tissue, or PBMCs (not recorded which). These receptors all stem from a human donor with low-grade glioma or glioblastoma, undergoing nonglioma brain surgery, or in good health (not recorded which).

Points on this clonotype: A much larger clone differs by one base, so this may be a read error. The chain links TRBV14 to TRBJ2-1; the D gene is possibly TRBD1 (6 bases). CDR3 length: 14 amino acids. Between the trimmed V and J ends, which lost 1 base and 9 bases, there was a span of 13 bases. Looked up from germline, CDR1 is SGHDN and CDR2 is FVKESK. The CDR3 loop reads CASSQGTGFFEQFF. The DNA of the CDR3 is TGTGCCAGCAGCCAAGGCACAGGGTTTTTTGAGCAGTTCTTC.

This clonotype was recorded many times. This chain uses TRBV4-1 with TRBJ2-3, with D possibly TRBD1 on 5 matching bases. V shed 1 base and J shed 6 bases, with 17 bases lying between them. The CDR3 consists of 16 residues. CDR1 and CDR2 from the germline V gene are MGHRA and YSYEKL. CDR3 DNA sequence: TGCGCCAGCAGCCAAGCCGGCAGGGCCGAAGGGGATACGCAGTATTTT. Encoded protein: CASSQAGRAEGDTQYF.

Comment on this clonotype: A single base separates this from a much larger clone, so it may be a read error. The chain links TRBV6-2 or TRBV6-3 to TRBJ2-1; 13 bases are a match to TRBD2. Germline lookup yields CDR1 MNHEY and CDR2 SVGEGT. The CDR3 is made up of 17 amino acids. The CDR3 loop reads CASSPRTSGSRYNERFF. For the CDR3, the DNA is TGTGCCAGCAGTCCTCGGACTAGCGGGAGTAGATACAATGAGCGGTTCTTC.

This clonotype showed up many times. CDR3 sequence: CASSLPQGSNYGYTF. Written as DNA, the CDR3 is TGTGCCAGCAGCTTACCGCAGGGGTCTAACTATGGCTACACCTTC. This chain links TRBV7-9 with TRBJ1-2; a possible D gene is TRBD1 (6 bases). Germline V gene sequence: CDR1 SEHNR, CDR2 FQNEAQ (reference sequence). The V gene lost 2 bases and the J gene lost 0 bases, with 10 bases spanning the gap. The CDR3 contains 15 residues.

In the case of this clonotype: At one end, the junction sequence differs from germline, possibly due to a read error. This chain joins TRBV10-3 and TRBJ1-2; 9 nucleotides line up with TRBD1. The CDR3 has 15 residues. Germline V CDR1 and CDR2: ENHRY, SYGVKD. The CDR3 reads CAVSDSTGGFYGYTF. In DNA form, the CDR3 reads TGTGCCGTCAGTGACTCGACAGGGGGGTTCTATGGCTACACCTTC.

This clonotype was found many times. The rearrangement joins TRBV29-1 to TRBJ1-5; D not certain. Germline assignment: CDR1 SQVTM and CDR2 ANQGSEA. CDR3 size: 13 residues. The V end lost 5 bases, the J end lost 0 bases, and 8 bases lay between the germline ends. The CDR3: CSVRTDSNQPQHF. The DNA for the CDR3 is TGCAGCGTTAGGACGGATAGCAATCAGCCCCAGCATTTT.

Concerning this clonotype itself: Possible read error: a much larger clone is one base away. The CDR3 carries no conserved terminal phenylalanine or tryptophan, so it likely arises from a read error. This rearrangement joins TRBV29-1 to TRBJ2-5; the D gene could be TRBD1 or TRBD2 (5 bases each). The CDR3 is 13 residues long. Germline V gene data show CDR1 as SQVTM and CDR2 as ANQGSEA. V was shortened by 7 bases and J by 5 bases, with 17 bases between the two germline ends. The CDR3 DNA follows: TGCAGCGGTGGTTGGGGGACGGGGGAGACCCAGTACCTC. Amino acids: CSGGWGTGETQYL.

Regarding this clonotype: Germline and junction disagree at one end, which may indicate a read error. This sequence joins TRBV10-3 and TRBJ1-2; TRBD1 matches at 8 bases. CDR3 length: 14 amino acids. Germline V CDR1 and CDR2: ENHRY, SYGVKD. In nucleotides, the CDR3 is TGTGCCCTCAGTGCCCTGACAGGGGATGGAGGCTACACCTTC. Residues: CALSALTGDGGYTF.

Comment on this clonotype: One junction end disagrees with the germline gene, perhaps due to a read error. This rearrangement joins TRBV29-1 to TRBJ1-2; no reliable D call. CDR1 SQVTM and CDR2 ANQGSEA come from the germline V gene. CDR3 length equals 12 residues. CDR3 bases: TGCAGCGTGGAAGGACCATCCTATGGCTACACCTTC. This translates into CSVEGPSYGYTF.

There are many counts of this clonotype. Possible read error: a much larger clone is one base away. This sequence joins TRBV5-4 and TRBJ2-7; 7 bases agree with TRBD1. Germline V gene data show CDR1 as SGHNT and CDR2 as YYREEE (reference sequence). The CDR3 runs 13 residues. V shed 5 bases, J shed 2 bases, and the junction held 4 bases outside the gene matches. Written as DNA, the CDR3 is TGTGCCAGCAGAGTGGGACAGACCTACGAGCAGTACTTC. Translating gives CASRVGQTYEQYF.

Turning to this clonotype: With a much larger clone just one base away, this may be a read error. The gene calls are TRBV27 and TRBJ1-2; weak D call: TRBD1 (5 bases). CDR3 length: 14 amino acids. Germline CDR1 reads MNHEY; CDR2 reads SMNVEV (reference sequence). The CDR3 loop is CASSLRRGEVGDTF. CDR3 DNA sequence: TGTGCCAGCAGTTTACGGCGGGGGGAGGTTGGCGACACCTTC.

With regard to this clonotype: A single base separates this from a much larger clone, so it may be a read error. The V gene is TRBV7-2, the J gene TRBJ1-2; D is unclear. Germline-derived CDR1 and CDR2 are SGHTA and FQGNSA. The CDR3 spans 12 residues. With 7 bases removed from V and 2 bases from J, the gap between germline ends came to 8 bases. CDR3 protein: CASNLANYGYTF. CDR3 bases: TGTGCCAGCAACTTGGCAAACTATGGCTACACCTTC. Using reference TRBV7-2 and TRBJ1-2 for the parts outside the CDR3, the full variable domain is GAGVSQSPSNKVTEKGKDVELRCDPISGHTALYWYRQSLGQGLEFLIYFQGNSAPDKSGLPSDRFSAERTGGSVSTLTIQRTQQEDSAVYLCASNLANYGYTFGSGTRLTVV.

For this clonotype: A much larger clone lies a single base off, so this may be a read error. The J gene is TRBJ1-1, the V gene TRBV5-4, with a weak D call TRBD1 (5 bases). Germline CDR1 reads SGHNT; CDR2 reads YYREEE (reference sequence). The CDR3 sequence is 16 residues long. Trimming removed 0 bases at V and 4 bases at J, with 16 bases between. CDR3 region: CASSLGGVLDITEAFF. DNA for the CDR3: TGTGCCAGCAGCTTGGGAGGGGTCCTCGATATCACTGAAGCTTTCTTT.

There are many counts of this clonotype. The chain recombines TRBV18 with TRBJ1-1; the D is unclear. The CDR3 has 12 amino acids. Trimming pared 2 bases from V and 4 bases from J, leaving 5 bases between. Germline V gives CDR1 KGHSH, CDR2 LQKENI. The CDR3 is CASSPGSTEAFF. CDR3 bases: TGTGCCAGCTCACCAGGGTCCACTGAAGCTTTCTTT.